This TCR beta chain was sequenced for a study of blood T cells in healthy people across ages (dated by TCRdb to between 2014 and 2016). About the investigation overall: In model experiments, template switching captured roughly one uniquely barcoded TCR beta cDNA molecule for every two T cells. To track age-related changes in TCR beta repertoire diversity, the study relied on deep sequencing normalized with unique cDNA molecular identifiers. Donors were grouped into four age groups: young (average roughly 15 years), middle-aged (under 40), aged (about 60) and long-lived (roughly 80). To avoid experimental bias, donors of different ages were distributed randomly across sequencing lanes. Two additional independent replicas of 1 million unique cDNA reads from the same blood draw were analyzed for two donors (one aged 18 to 30 and one aged 80 or older). Broader findings and caveats from the paper: Observed TCR beta diversity per million T cells fell roughly linearly with age, and a significant reduction was already apparent by age approximately 40. Observed TCR beta diversity correlated strongly with the percentage of naive T cells measured by flow cytometry. The long-lived group showed more naive CD4+ T cells, fewer expanded clones and increased TCR diversity than the aged group, suggesting age selection. Because profiling used bulk unsorted PBMCs, naive and antigen-experienced compartments could not be compared conclusively. Total diversity estimates from one million sequenced T cells were considered lower bounds and underestimates. The CMV infection status of donors was not known, potentially confounding age-related changes in expanded clonotypes.

With regard to this clonotype: Its antigen is currently not known. The sample holds no much larger clone one base away, and base qualities are not on file.

The library was prepared using 5' RACE. The data were produced on an Illumina HiSeq 2500. A second PCR of about 7 to 12 cycles was run with a J-beta primer mix and a sample-barcoded 5' primer. Each TCR beta cDNA molecule received a unique molecular identifier from a template-switch 5' adaptor carrying 12 random nucleotides. Each sample yielded at least 3 million CDR3-containing paired-end reads. All of the RNA was converted into first-strand cDNA using the Mint cDNA synthesis kit, with a TRBC-specific oligonucleotide serving as the primer. Following uracil-DNA glycosylase treatment, a first 18-cycle PCR with universal primers M1SS and BC2_uni_R was performed on all cDNA. As for the authors' bioinformatics: For normalization, 1 million high-quality reads were randomly selected from each sample, with every read carrying a distinct molecular identifier. Instead of being binned into consensus sequences, reads with shared molecular identifiers were discarded. MiTCR, run with a Q25 quality threshold and the strictest error-elimination algorithm, handled CDR3 identification, clonotype clustering and error correction. A nonparametric unseen species model using Euler transformation provided a lower-bound estimate of total TCR beta diversity. TCRdb applied fastp at Q25 and MiXCR to the public reads, then kept only in-frame beta chains. Entries that share a CDR3 protein sequence are merged under the most common genes and DNA. None of the V and J calls come from the authors' own analysis; TCRdb made them. Present in this sample are 550,000 to 600,000 distinct CDR3 sequences, roughly 28% of which were seen just once. In total, the top ten clones hold roughly 20% of the sample.

Donors were 39 systemically healthy Caucasian individuals from Russia aged roughly 6 to 100 years. Each donor gave about 9.2 milliliters of peripheral blood, drawn into EDTA-treated Vacutainer tubes. PBMCs were isolated by Ficoll-Paque density-gradient centrifugation, with at least 6 million obtained per sample. Trizol reagent was used to extract total RNA from the PBMCs, yielding at least 5 micrograms per sample. Naive CD45RAhigh/CD27high T cell percentages were measured by flow cytometry on a PBMC aliquot from every donor. This sequence originates from a woman between 65 and 79 years old in good health. Source material: blood.

The sequenced DNA is TGTGCCAGCAGGGGGGACAGGGGGCAAAAAGGCTACACCTTC. This codes for CASRGDRGQKGYTF. The receptor chain draws on TRBV6-1 and TRBJ1-2; 12 bases in the junction line up with TRBD1. The CDR3 covers 14 residues, taking in both the cysteine and the phenylalanine. The DNA shown is the 42-base CDR3, in frame from base 1. The germline V gene supplies CDR1 MNHNS and CDR2 SASEGT. V ends up 6 bases short and J 8 bases short, with an unmatched junction base count of 7.